The rows below give T cell receptor beta chains drawn from one sample of a study of T-cell memory formation after mild COVID-19. MiXCR, run by TCRdb on the 5' RACE reads, gives a single entry per CDR3 protein. Of 450,000 to 650,000 distinct CDR3 sequences listed, roughly 20% are singletons. Sequences were obtained from PBMCs or a T cell subset sorted from them (not recorded which). These receptors were taken from an adult woman who had mild COVID-19 (a few samples of this study predate the infection). Cell type and time point are not known. Each CDR3 is given with its conserved first and last residue. Each record gives: CDR3 length, clone size, D gene, J gene, V gene, CDR3 DNA, CDR3 protein. D genes are given only for firm matches. Clone size, where shown, is once, few, many, or a class for clones that have expanded.

>15|few|NA|TRBJ2-1|TRBV15
TGTGCCACCAGCAGGGACATCGTAGGAGGGGATGAGCAGTTCTTC
CATSRDIVGGDEQFF
>13|NA|TRBD1|TRBJ1-5|TRBV19
TGTGCCAGTAGATCGGGACAGGGTGGATCCCAGCATTTT
CASRSGQGGSQHF
>15|few|NA|TRBJ2-3|TRBV5-1
TGCGCCAGCAGCGTTTTAGTCGGGTCAACAGATACGCAGTATTTT
CASSVLVGSTDTQYF
>15|NA|TRBD2|TRBJ2-3|TRBV12-3/TRBV12-4
TGTGCCAGCAGTTTCGCGGGAGGTAGGGCAGATACGCAGTATTTT
CASSFAGGRADTQYF
>13|few|NA|TRBJ2-5|TRBV7-3
TGTGCCAGCAGCTTAGAACAGGGAGAGACCCAGTACTTC
CASSLEQGETQYF
>14|many|TRBD1|TRBJ1-2|TRBV20-1
TGCAGTGCTGTCCCACGGGACAGGGCCTATGGCTACACCTTC
CSAVPRDRAYGYTF
>13|few|NA|TRBJ2-7|TRBV13
TGTGCCAGCAGGCCGCAAACTGGAGACGAGCAGTACTTC
CASRPQTGDEQYF
>14|few|NA|TRBJ2-2|TRBV15
TGTGCCACCAGCGGGAGACTAAACACCGGGGAGCTGTTTTTT
CATSGRLNTGELFF
>14|few|TRBD2|TRBJ2-1|TRBV6-1
TGTGCCAGCTTAGCGGGGGGCCGGGGAAATGAGCAGTTCTTC
CASLAGGRGNEQFF
>13|NA|NA|TRBJ2-5|TRBV18
TGTGCCAGCTCACCACTGGAACAGGAGACCCAGTACTTC
CASSPLEQETQYF
>14|NA|TRBD2|TRBJ2-3|TRBV4-1
TGCGCCAGCAGCCAGACTAGCGTTAGGGATACGCAGTATTTT
CASSQTSVRDTQYF
>15|NA|TRBD1|TRBJ2-1|TRBV7-7
TGTGCCAGCAGCTTGGGACAGGGGGTCGGCAATGAGCAGTTCTTC
CASSLGQGVGNEQFF
>15|NA|TRBD1|TRBJ1-1|TRBV5-1
TGCGCCAGCAGCTCGTGGGGACAGGGGGTGACTGAAGCTTTCTTT
CASSSWGQGVTEAFF
>14|few|NA|TRBJ1-2|TRBV4-2
TGTGCCAGCAGCCAAGATCACGTCAGCGATGGCTACACCTTC
CASSQDHVSDGYTF
>14|once|NA|TRBJ1-1|TRBV10-3
TGTGCCATCAGTGAGCCAGGAGAAGGGACTGAAGCTTTCTTT
CAISEPGEGTEAFF
>13|NA|NA|TRBJ1-2|TRBV29-1
TGCAGCGTTCGCAGACCGCTACCAAAAGGCTACACCTTC
CSVRRPLPKGYTF
>15|NA|TRBD1|TRBJ1-6|TRBV20-1
TGCAGTGCTAGACCCCCGGACAGGGAATTTACACCCCTCCACTTT
CSARPPDREFTPLHF
>17|NA|TRBD2|TRBJ2-3|TRBV7-6
TGTGCCAGCAGCAAACCGACTAGCGGGGCACTCACAGATACGCAGTATTTT
CASSKPTSGALTDTQYF
>16|NA|TRBD1|TRBJ2-1|TRBV5-1
TGCGCCAGCAGCTTGACAACAGGGGGCTCCTACAATGAGCAGTTCTTC
CASSLTTGGSYNEQFF
>15|NA|TRBD1|TRBJ1-2|TRBV27
TGTGCCAGCAGATGGACAGGGTCTAACTTATTAGGCTACACCTTC
CASRWTGSNLLGYTF
>15|NA|NA|TRBJ2-5|TRBV6-5
TGTGCCAGCAGTTACAGGGGAAGGGGAGCAGAGACCCAGTACTTC
CASSYRGRGAETQYF
>17|NA|TRBD1|TRBJ2-7|TRBV6-2/TRBV6-3
TGTGCCAGCAGTTACATACCCCGACAGGGTAACCCCTACGAGCAGTACTTC
CASSYIPRQGNPYEQYF
>13|few|NA|TRBJ2-5|TRBV7-9
TGTGCCAGCTGTCCGTTGGAGTGGGGGACCCAGTACTTC
CASCPLEWGTQYF
>13|once|NA|TRBJ2-2|TRBV6-5
TGTGCCAGCAGCTGGGAAGGTACCGGGGAGCTGTTTTTT
CASSWEGTGELFF
>14|NA|NA|TRBJ2-7|TRBV5-6
TGTGCCAGCAGCACTACGGGGCAGGCCTACGAGCAGTACTTC
CASSTTGQAYEQYF
>16|few|TRBD1|TRBJ2-1|TRBV15
TGTGCCACCAGCACAGGGACAGGGGGTACCGACAATGAGCAGTTCTTC
CATSTGTGGTDNEQFF
>13|NA|NA|TRBJ1-6|TRBV10-3
TGTGCCGTTCGGGGGCCGGGCAATTCACCCCTCCACTTT
CAVRGPGNSPLHF
>14|NA|TRBD1|TRBJ1-5|TRBV6-2/TRBV6-3
TGTGCCAGCCAGGGACAGTTTAGCAATCAGCCCCAGCATTTT
CASQGQFSNQPQHF
>17|few|NA|TRBJ2-4|TRBV6-5
TGTGCCAGCAGTTCAACCAGGGGAGCCTCGGCCAAAAACATTCAGTACTTC
CASSSTRGASAKNIQYF
>15|NA|TRBD1|TRBJ1-2|TRBV10-3
TGTGCCATCAGTGACCCTGGGACAGGGACGAATGGCTACACCTTC
CAISDPGTGTNGYTF
>15|few|NA|TRBJ2-3|TRBV18
TGTGCCAGCTCACCGGGGCGAGCTAGCACAGATACGCAGTATTTT
CASSPGRASTDTQYF
>15|NA|TRBD1|TRBJ2-5|TRBV24-1
TGTGCCACCAGTGACGCCGGGACAGGGCAAGAGACCCAGTACTTC
CATSDAGTGQETQYF
>14|few|NA|TRBJ2-7|TRBV7-9
TGTGCCAGCAGCTTTACCCTGGATGTGGGCGAGCAGTACTTC
CASSFTLDVGEQYF
>14|few|NA|TRBJ1-1|TRBV5-1
TGCGCCAGCAGACCCCAGGGGACGATCGCTGAAGCTTTCTTT
CASRPQGTIAEAFF
>15|few|TRBD1|TRBJ2-3|TRBV5-1
TGCGCCAGCAGCTTCACAGGGGGCGGCACAGATACGCAGTATTTT
CASSFTGGGTDTQYF
>14|NA|NA|TRBJ1-4|TRBV20-1
TGCAGTGCTAGAGTGGGACATGGAAATGAAAAACTGTTTTTT
CSARVGHGNEKLFF
>16|NA|TRBD2|TRBJ2-3|TRBV2
TGTGCCAGCAGATTCGAGCTAGCGGGACCCACAGATACGCAGTATTTT
CASRFELAGPTDTQYF
>15|NA|TRBD2|TRBJ2-2|TRBV10-3
TGTGCCATCAACCTAGCGGGGGAGAACACCGGGGAGCTGTTTTTT
CAINLAGENTGELFF
>16|NA|NA|TRBJ2-2|TRBV5-1
TGCGCCAGCAGCTTGGAAGTCCGGGGAGACACCGGGGAGCTGTTTTTT
CASSLEVRGDTGELFF
>14|few|NA|TRBJ2-2|TRBV7-8
TGTGCCAGCAAGCGGACTACCAGCACCGGGGAGCTGTTTTTT
CASKRTTSTGELFF
>16|NA|TRBD2|TRBJ2-1|TRBV6-6
TGTGCCAGCAGAAGAGGGACTAGCGGAACCTACAATGAGCAGTTCTTC
CASRRGTSGTYNEQFF
>14|NA|TRBD2|TRBJ2-7|TRBV7-2
TGTGCCAGCAGCCGGCTAGCGGAACCCTACGAGCAGTACTTC
CASSRLAEPYEQYF
>17|few|NA|TRBJ2-3|TRBV6-5
TGTGCCAGCAGTTACTCAACAGGGCCCGGAGGCACAGATACGCAGTATTTT
CASSYSTGPGGTDTQYF
>12|many|NA|TRBJ2-2|TRBV2
TGTGCCAGCAGAGCGGATACCGGGGAGCTGTTTTTT
CASRADTGELFF
>12|few|NA|TRBJ2-7|TRBV24-1
TGTGCCACCAGTGAGCGGGACTACGAGCAGTACTTC
CATSERDYEQYF
>17|NA|TRBD2|TRBJ2-3|TRBV7-9
TGTGCCAGCAGCTTAGCATGGACTAGCGGGGGCACAGATACGCAGTATTTT
CASSLAWTSGGTDTQYF